Listed below are T cell receptor beta chains from one sample, sequenced in a study of identical twins. TCRdb recomputed calls from the 5' RACE reads with MiXCR, one row per CDR3 protein. The repertoire holds about 240,000 distinct CDR3 sequences, with roughly 13% as singletons. These data also featured in a second study, about yellow fever vaccine responses in identical twins.

Input material: memory (CD45RO+) T cells sorted from blood. The receptor source for this set is a woman younger than 35 in good health. CDR3s include the opening cysteine and the closing phenylalanine or tryptophan. The D gene is left open where the match is weak. Expanded clones get a size class; other rows say once, few or many, or leave the size out.

abundance,d_gene,v_gene,j_gene,CDR3aa,CDR3nt
few,-,TRBV28,TRBJ2-7,CASRRQEYEQYF,TGTGCCAGCAGACGACAGGAGTACGAGCAGTACTTC
many,-,TRBV7-2,TRBJ1-5,CASSQDGRVNQPQHF,TGTGCCAGCAGCCAAGACGGCAGGGTCAATCAGCCCCAGCATTTT
-,-,TRBV18,TRBJ2-7,CASSPGTPTYEQYF,TGTGCCAGCTCACCGGGGACGCCCACCTACGAGCAGTACTTC
many,-,TRBV19,TRBJ2-1,CASSSRDNEQFF,TGTGCCAGTAGTTCGAGAGACAATGAGCAGTTCTTC
many,-,TRBV9,TRBJ1-6,CASSATKSSYNSPLHF,TGTGCCAGCAGCGCGACTAAAAGCTCCTATAATTCACCCCTCCACTTT
-,TRBD1,TRBV18,TRBJ2-1,CASSPSTGTPYNEQFF,TGTGCCAGCTCACCATCGACAGGGACCCCCTACAATGAGCAGTTCTTC
-,-,TRBV20-1,TRBJ1-1,CSAGRTNTEAFF,TGCAGTGCCGGACGTACGAACACTGAAGCTTTCTTT
-,-,TRBV7-9,TRBJ2-4,CASSVDGGNLLNIQYF,TGTGCCAGCAGCGTTGATGGCGGGAACCTTTTAAACATTCAGTACTTC
-,TRBD2,TRBV5-1,TRBJ2-7,CASSLVGSSGRDEQYF,TGCGCCAGCAGCTTGGTCGGGTCTAGCGGGAGGGACGAGCAGTACTTC
few,TRBD2,TRBV5-1,TRBJ2-5,CASSSRTSGRAETQYF,TGCGCCAGCAGCTCCCGGACTAGCGGGAGGGCAGAGACCCAGTACTTC
-,TRBD2,TRBV20-1,TRBJ2-3,CSALGHAGGPDTQYF,TGCAGTGCCCTTGGCCATGCGGGGGGGCCAGATACGCAGTATTTT
few,TRBD1,TRBV9,TRBJ1-1,CASSGRQGVTEAFF,TGTGCCAGCAGCGGGCGACAGGGGGTCACTGAAGCTTTCTTT
few,TRBD1,TRBV3-1,TRBJ2-7,CASSQHTGQGAEQYF,TGTGCCAGCAGCCAACATACGGGACAGGGCGCCGAGCAGTACTTC
-,-,TRBV20-1,TRBJ2-7,CCASGGQGSYFEQYF,TGCTGTGCTAGCGGAGGACAGGGTTCTTATTTCGAGCAGTACTTC
many,-,TRBV6-5,TRBJ2-7,CASSYFAGSSYEQYF,TGTGCCAGCAGTTACTTCGCGGGATCTTCCTACGAGCAGTACTTC
many,-,TRBV6-5,TRBJ2-4,CATGLGIQYF,TGTGCTACGGGACTCGGCATTCAGTACTTC
many,TRBD2,TRBV20-1,TRBJ2-7,CSARDTSGLTYEQYF,TGCAGTGCTAGAGACACTAGCGGGCTAACCTACGAGCAGTACTTC
few,-,TRBV7-6,TRBJ2-1,CASSFSSSYNEQFF,TGTGCCAGCAGCTTTTCTAGCTCATACAATGAGCAGTTCTTC
-,-,TRBV7-9,TRBJ1-3,CASSFMGAGNTIYF,TGTGCCAGCAGCTTTATGGGGGCGGGAAACACCATATATTTT
few,TRBD1,TRBV2,TRBJ2-7,CASSRQGAAGEQYF,TGTGCCAGCAGCCGACAGGGGGCGGCGGGCGAGCAGTACTTC
few,-,TRBV7-9,TRBJ2-5,CASSSVGEQETQYF,TGTGCCAGCAGCTCGGTTGGGGAACAAGAGACCCAGTACTTC
-,-,TRBV7-2,TRBJ2-3,CASSPRAWGAADTQYF,TGTGCCAGCAGCCCGAGGGCGTGGGGGGCTGCAGATACGCAGTATTTT
-,-,TRBV2,TRBJ1-2,CASSDLGGRGGYTF,TGTGCCAGCAGTGACTTGGGGGGGCGGGGAGGCTACACCTTC
many,-,TRBV12-3/TRBV12-4,TRBJ2-7,CASTSSRGLEQYF,TGTGCCAGCACCTCTTCCCGGGGACTCGAGCAGTACTTC
many,-,TRBV20-1,TRBJ2-7,CSARGASSVGEQYF,TGCAGTGCTAGAGGTGCCTCTAGCGTCGGCGAGCAGTACTTC
few,-,TRBV11-1,TRBJ2-1,CASSLRRMSGAYNEQFF,TGTGCCAGCAGCTTGAGGAGAATGTCAGGGGCGTACAATGAGCAGTTCTTC
-,-,TRBV7-2,TRBJ2-1,CASSRRWEPRSYNEQFF,TGTGCCAGCAGCCGAAGGTGGGAACCCAGGTCCTACAATGAGCAGTTCTTC
few,TRBD2,TRBV7-9,TRBJ2-1,CASSLGTSGGGTEQFF,TGTGCCAGCAGCTTAGGGACTAGCGGGGGGGGGACTGAGCAGTTCTTC
once,TRBD1,TRBV5-6,TRBJ1-5,CASSLHAGAGGQPQHF,TGTGCCAGCAGCCTACACGCCGGGGCAGGGGGTCAGCCCCAGCATTTT
-,-,TRBV7-6,TRBJ2-7,CASSLGGKYEQYF,TGTGCCAGCAGCTTAGGGGGGAAATACGAGCAGTACTTC
few,-,TRBV4-2,TRBJ1-1,CASSRRVGPEAFF,TGTGCCAGCAGCCGCAGGGTCGGGCCTGAAGCTTTCTTT
-,TRBD2,TRBV7-3,TRBJ2-2,CASGLTPGTSTGELFF,TGTGCCAGCGGCTTAACTCCCGGGACTAGCACCGGGGAGCTGTTTTTT
few,TRBD2,TRBV6-5,TRBJ2-1,CASSYQAGAYNEQFF,TGTGCCAGCAGTTACCAAGCGGGAGCTTACAATGAGCAGTTCTTC
few,TRBD2,TRBV20-1,TRBJ2-5,CSASAGTSGDLYQETQYF,TGCAGTGCTTCCGCCGGGACTAGCGGAGATCTGTACCAAGAGACCCAGTACTTC
many,TRBD1,TRBV7-6,TRBJ2-5,CASSLFPTGAGGETQYF,TGTGCCAGCAGCTTATTTCCCACAGGGGCAGGTGGAGAGACCCAGTACTTC
-,-,TRBV7-2,TRBJ2-7,CASSLAIEPAYEQYF,TGTGCCAGCAGCTTAGCGATCGAACCCGCGTACGAGCAGTACTTC
-,TRBD2,TRBV5-4,TRBJ2-5,CASSRTSGGAGGETQYF,TGTGCCAGCAGCAGGACTAGCGGAGGGGCGGGGGGAGAGACCCAGTACTTC
-,-,TRBV29-1,TRBJ1-4,CSVRTANEKLFF,TGCAGCGTGAGGACAGCTAATGAAAAACTGTTTTTT
few,TRBD2,TRBV28,TRBJ2-1,CASSLAGGLYNEQFF,TGTGCCAGCAGTCTAGCGGGAGGTTTGTACAATGAGCAGTTCTTC
-,TRBD2,TRBV3-1,TRBJ2-3,CASSPGLAGAYTQYF,TGTGCCAGCAGCCCGGGACTAGCGGGGGCGTATACGCAGTATTTT
once,-,TRBV7-2,TRBJ2-7,CASSLKLSPGAAYEQYF,TGTGCCAGCAGCTTAAAATTAAGTCCCGGGGCAGCCTACGAGCAGTACTTC
-,TRBD2,TRBV10-1,TRBJ2-5,CASRGLAGLPQETQYF,TGCGCCAGCAGAGGACTAGCGGGACTACCCCAAGAGACCCAGTACTTC
many,-,TRBV20-1,TRBJ1-2,CSAREGVGYGYTF,TGCAGTGCCCGGGAAGGGGTTGGATATGGCTACACCTTC
few,-,TRBV19,TRBJ2-7,CASSPTGNYEQYF,TGTGCCAGTTCTCCGACAGGTAACTACGAGCAGTACTTC
many,-,TRBV28,TRBJ2-7,CASSSRIPSYEQYF,TGTGCCAGCAGTTCCAGGATACCCTCCTACGAGCAGTACTTC
few,TRBD2,TRBV10-3,TRBJ2-7,CAIGTSGPYEQYF,TGTGCCATCGGGACTAGCGGTCCCTACGAGCAGTACTTC
-,TRBD1,TRBV7-8,TRBJ2-5,CASSLMRGLGETQYF,TGTGCCAGCAGCTTAATGAGGGGGCTGGGAGAGACCCAGTACTTC
few,-,TRBV5-1,TRBJ2-3,CASSLRYREIITDTQYF,TGCGCCAGCAGCTTGCGGTACCGGGAGATCATCACAGATACGCAGTATTTT
-,-,TRBV4-3,TRBJ2-3,CASSPSGGGSDTQYF,TGCGCCAGCAGCCCATCAGGGGGAGGCTCAGATACGCAGTATTTT
few,-,TRBV7-6,TRBJ2-7,CASSLNPGPHEQYF,TGTGCCAGCAGCTTAAACCCAGGGCCCCACGAGCAGTACTTC
-,-,TRBV7-2,TRBJ2-7,CASSSRGTPSYEQYF,TGTGCCAGCAGTTCTCGAGGGACACCTTCCTACGAGCAGTACTTC
once,-,TRBV20-1,TRBJ2-4,CSARAFRDSKNIQYF,TGCAGTGCTAGAGCCTTCCGGGACTCCAAAAACATTCAGTACTTC
few,-,TRBV5-6,TRBJ1-1,CASSWGTGNTEAFF,TGTGCCAGCAGCTGGGGGACGGGGAACACTGAAGCTTTCTTT